A selection of T cell receptor beta chains follows, all from one sample in a study of blood T cell repertoires in COVID-19. Here immunoSEQ multiplex PCR was the method, and the copy in TCRdb shows in-frame clones only, minus some. The sample consists of approximately 70,000 clones, 88% of them appearing once. Sequencing used peripheral blood. These receptors came from a human donor in a cohort sampled during active COVID-19. Each CDR3 is given without its conserved first and last residue. The D gene is left open where the match is weak. Size tells how often a clone was seen (once, few, many) or the class of an expanded clone, and some rows leave it out.

>TRBJ2-4|NA|TRBV30|TRBD2
AWSASGGVKNIQY
>TRBJ1-1|NA|TRBV7-9|NA
ASSLEYGGGTEAF
>TRBJ2-2|once|TRBV18|NA
ASSRGAGDTGELF
>TRBJ1-5|few|TRBV5-1|TRBD1
ASSPLPGTGNQPQH
>TRBJ2-1|NA|TRBV15|NA
ATSSPWGRDSSNEQF
>TRBJ1-2|NA|TRBV29-1|NA
SVGSVEVRGYT
>TRBJ1-2|NA|TRBV28|TRBD1
ASRTPPGTGLNYGYT
>TRBJ2-1|NA|TRBV7-9|TRBD2
ASSSIAGVGYNEQF
>TRBJ1-1|once|TRBV2|NA
ASSDDLNTEAF
>TRBJ2-7|NA|TRBV11-2|TRBD2
ASSPLGLAGDREQY
>TRBJ2-2|once|TRBV3-1/TRBV3-2|NA
ASSQSGTGGSGELF
>TRBJ2-7|NA|TRBV28|TRBD2
ASSLKDSGRARYEQY
>TRBJ1-3|NA|TRBV4-1|NA
ASSQDGFEGLGNTIY
>TRBJ1-1|NA|TRBV6-5|TRBD1
ASSADRANTEAF
>TRBJ2-1|NA|TRBV20-1|NA
SATETGARSYNEQF
>TRBJ2-1|NA|TRBV19|TRBD2
ASSNRPGSGAGEQF
>TRBJ1-5|NA|TRBV24-1|TRBD1
ATSDSAGQGDTTRGNQPQH
>TRBJ2-2|NA|TRBV10-2|TRBD2
ASRLAPTGELF
>TRBJ1-5|NA|TRBV7-8|NA
ASSYSRGDQPQH
>TRBJ1-5|NA|TRBV30|NA
AWSAPGLRGNQPQH
>TRBJ1-1|NA|TRBV27|NA
ASSLRGAVNTEAF
>TRBJ1-2|few|TRBV7-9|TRBD1
ASSHDRAANYGYT
>TRBJ1-1|few|TRBV4-1|NA
ASSQVRTAMNTEAF
>TRBJ2-7|NA|TRBV5-1|TRBD2
ASSLGSGRGEQY
>TRBJ2-1|NA|TRBV3-1/TRBV3-2|TRBD2
ASTSGSPYNEQF
>TRBJ2-1|NA|TRBV7-2|NA
ASSQGGGALGGREQF
>TRBJ2-3|NA|TRBV7-7|TRBD2
ASSLAVAGGQDTQY
>TRBJ1-4|NA|TRBV4-1|TRBD1
ASSPRQGGGEKLF
>TRBJ2-7|NA|TRBV29-1|NA
SVGGRAAEQY
>TRBJ1-1|NA|TRBV5-1|TRBD1
ASRPTGGEYTEAF
>TRBJ2-5|NA|TRBV6-6|NA
ASKGSAGETQY
>TRBJ2-2|NA|TRBV5-1|NA
ASSWASSYTGELF
>TRBJ2-3|NA|TRBV5-4|NA
ASSRDTAPSTDTQY
>TRBJ2-5|NA|TRBV5-6|NA
ASSFFGGTNETQY
>TRBJ1-1|NA|TRBV28|NA
ASRRGGTEAF
>TRBJ1-4|NA|TRBV7-9|NA
ASSLQRGSGEKLF
>TRBJ2-1|NA|TRBV21-1|NA
ASSNSGLAGGVGRFYNEQF
>TRBJ2-7|few|TRBV6-5|NA
ASSYSSSVEAYEQY
>TRBJ2-7|NA|TRBV4-1|NA
ASSQGPLAVNYEQY
>TRBJ1-4|NA|TRBV6-5|NA
ASSPPGGSAKLF
>TRBJ1-2|NA|TRBV2|NA
ASSEGAVYGYT
>TRBJ2-1|NA|TRBV5-6|TRBD1
ASGGDRGSSPEQF